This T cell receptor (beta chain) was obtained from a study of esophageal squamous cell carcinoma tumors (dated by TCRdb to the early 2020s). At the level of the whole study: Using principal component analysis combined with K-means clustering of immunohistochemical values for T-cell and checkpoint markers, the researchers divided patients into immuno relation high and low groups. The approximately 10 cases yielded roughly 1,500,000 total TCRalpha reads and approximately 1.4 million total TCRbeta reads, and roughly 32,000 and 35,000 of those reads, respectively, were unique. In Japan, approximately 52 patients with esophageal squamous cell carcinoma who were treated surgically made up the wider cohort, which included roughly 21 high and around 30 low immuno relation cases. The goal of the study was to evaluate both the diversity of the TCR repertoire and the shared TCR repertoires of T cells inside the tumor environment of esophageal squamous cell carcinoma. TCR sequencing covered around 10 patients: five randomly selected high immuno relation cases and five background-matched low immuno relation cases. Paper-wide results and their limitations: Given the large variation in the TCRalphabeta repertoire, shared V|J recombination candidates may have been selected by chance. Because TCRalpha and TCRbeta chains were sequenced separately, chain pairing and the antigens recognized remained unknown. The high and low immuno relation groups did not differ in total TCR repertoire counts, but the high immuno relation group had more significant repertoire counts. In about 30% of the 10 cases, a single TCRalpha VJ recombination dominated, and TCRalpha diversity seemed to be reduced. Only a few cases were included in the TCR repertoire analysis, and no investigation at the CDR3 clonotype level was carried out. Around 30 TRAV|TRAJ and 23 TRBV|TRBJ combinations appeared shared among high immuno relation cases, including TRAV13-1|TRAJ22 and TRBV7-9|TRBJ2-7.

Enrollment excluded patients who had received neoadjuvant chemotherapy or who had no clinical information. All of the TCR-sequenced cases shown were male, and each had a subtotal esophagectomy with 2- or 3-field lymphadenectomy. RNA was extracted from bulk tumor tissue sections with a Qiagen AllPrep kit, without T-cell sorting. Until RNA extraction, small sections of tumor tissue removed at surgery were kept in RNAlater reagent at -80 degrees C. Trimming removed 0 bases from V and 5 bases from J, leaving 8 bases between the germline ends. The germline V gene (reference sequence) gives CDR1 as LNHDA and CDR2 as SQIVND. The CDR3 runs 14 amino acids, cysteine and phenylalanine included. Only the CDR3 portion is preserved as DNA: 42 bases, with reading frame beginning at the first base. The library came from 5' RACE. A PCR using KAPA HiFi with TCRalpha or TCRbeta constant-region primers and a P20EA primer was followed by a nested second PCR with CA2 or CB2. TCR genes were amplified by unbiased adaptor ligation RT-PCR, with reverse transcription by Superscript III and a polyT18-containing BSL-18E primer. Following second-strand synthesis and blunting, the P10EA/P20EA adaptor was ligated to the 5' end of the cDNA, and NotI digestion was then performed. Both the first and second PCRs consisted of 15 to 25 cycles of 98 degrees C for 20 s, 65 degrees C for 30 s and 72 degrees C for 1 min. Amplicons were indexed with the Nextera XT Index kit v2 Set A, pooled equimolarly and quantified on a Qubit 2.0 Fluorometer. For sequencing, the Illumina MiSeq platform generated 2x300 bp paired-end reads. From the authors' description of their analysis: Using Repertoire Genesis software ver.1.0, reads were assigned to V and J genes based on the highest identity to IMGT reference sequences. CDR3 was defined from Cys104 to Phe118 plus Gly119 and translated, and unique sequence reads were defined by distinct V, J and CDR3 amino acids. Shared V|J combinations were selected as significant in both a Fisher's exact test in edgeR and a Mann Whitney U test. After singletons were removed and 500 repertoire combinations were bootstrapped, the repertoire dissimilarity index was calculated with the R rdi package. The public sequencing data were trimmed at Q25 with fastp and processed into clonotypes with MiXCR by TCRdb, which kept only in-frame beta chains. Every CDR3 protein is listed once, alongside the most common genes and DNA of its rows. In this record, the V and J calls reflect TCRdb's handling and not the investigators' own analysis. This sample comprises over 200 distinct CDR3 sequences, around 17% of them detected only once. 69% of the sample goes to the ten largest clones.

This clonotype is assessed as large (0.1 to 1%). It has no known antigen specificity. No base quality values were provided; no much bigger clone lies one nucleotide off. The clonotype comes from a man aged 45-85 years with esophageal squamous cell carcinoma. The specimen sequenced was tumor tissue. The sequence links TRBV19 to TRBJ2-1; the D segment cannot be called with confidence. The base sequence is TGTGCCAGTAGTATAGATCCGGGTCACAATGAGCAGTTCTTC. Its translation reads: CASSIDPGHNEQFF.